The clone carrying this T cell receptor beta chain was found a few times. Its specificity is unknown. Each CDR3 protein is one row after TCRdb ran MiXCR on the 5' RACE reads. This sample yields hundreds of thousands of distinct CDR3 sequences, of which 9.4% are seen a single time; around 5% belongs to the top ten. The data belong to a study of identical twins. The CDR3 has 16 residues. Germline CDR1 LGHDT, CDR2 YNNKEL (reference sequence). Trimming removed 5 bases at V and 3 bases at J, with 19 bases between. Study-wide results and limits: Twins shared beta out-of-frame sequences in excess, but this excess was weaker.

The sample was memory (CD45RO+) T cells sorted from blood. The source of this sequence is a woman between 18 and 30 years old in good health. The chain has TRBV3-1 and TRBJ2-5, with D maybe TRBD2 (5 bases). CDR3 in amino acids: CASSVARSRLKETQYF. In nucleotides, the CDR3 is TGTGCCAGCAGCGTTGCCAGGAGCCGACTAAAAGAGACCCAGTACTTC.